Listed here are 3 T cell receptor beta chains from one sample, sequenced in a study of blood T cells in healthy people across ages. Next came a second PCR, run for about 6 to 11 cycles, which used a sample-barcoded 5' primer along with a J-beta primer mix. TCRdb used MiXCR to reprocess the 5' RACE reads, holding one entry per CDR3 protein. This table has some 1.8 million distinct CDR3 sequences, about two fifths appearing once. The sequenced sample consisted of blood. Source of these receptors: a human donor in good health.

This clonotype came up a few times. V is TRBV6-6 and J is TRBJ1-2, with no clear D. This CDR3 comprises 15 residues. V lost 0 bases to trimming and J lost 8 bases, with 16 bases between them. The germline gives CDR1 MNHNY, CDR2 SVGAGI (reference sequence). The CDR3 spells CASSYSVGRGDGYTF. Here the CDR3 DNA reads TGTGCCAGCAGTTACTCGGTAGGCCGGGGAGACGGCTACACCTTC.

A note on this clonotype: One end of the junction fails to match germline, which may point to a read error. V usage is TRBV29-1 and J usage is TRBJ1-4, with 7 positions matching TRBD1. Germline V gene data show CDR1 as SQVTM and CDR2 as ANQGSEA. CDR3 length equals 11 residues. This CDR3 is CSVYRGEKRFF. CDR3 DNA sequence: TGCAGCGTTTACAGGGGCGAAAAACGGTTTTTT. The full variable domain, completed using reference TRBV29-1 and TRBJ1-4, is SAVISQKPSRDICQRGTSLTIQCQVDSQVTMMFWYRQQPGQSLTLIATANQGSEATYESGFVIDKFPISRPNLTFSTLTVSNMSPEDSSIYLCSVYRGEKRFFGSGTQLSVL.

This chain connects TRBV15 to TRBJ2-7; D remains ambiguous. The DNA end lines up better with TRBJ2-5; the J call may be wrong. CDR3 length: 13 amino acids. Germline assignment: CDR1 LNHNV and CDR2 YYDKDF (reference sequence). CDR3 protein: CATSRDARETQYF. The CDR3 DNA follows: TGTGCCACCAGCAGAGACGCGCGGGAGACCCAGTACTTC.